The rows below give T cell receptor beta chains drawn from one sample of a study of blood T cells in healthy people across ages. Using its own MiXCR run on the 5' RACE reads, TCRdb lists one record per CDR3 protein. The table lists about 650,000 distinct CDR3 sequences, 52% of them singletons. The sample consisted of blood. The receptors come from a woman of 80 years or more in good health. Both conserved end residues are part of each CDR3. Each record gives: J gene, clone size, D gene, V gene, CDR3 DNA, CDR3 protein. A D gene is named only where the DNA matches it firmly. Rows may omit the clone size; those that give it use once, few, many or a size class.

>TRBJ1-1|.|TRBD1|TRBV9
TGTGCCAGCAGCGCCGGGACAGTATCTATGAACGCTGAAGCTTTCTTT
CASSAGTVSMNAEAFF
>TRBJ2-1|.|.|TRBV9
TGTGCCAGCAGCGTAGCTCTCGATGAGCAGTTCTTC
CASSVALDEQFF
>TRBJ1-2|.|TRBD1|TRBV27
TGTGCCAGCAGTTCGGCGGGACAGGCCTCCTATGGCTACACCTTC
CASSSAGQASYGYTF
>TRBJ2-1|.|TRBD2|TRBV20-1
TGCAGTGCCACCCCACCCCAGCGGGAGATTTTCTACAATGAGCAGTTCTTC
CSATPPQREIFYNEQFF
>TRBJ2-3|many|.|TRBV15
TGTGCCACCAGCAGGAGCGGCACAGATACGCAGTATTTT
CATSRSGTDTQYF
>TRBJ2-1|few|TRBD2|TRBV7-6
TGTGCCAGCAGCGCCAGGACTAGTCATGAGCAGTTCTTC
CASSARTSHEQFF
>TRBJ1-1|.|.|TRBV11-2
TGTGCCAGCAGCGTCACAGGAGAGACTGAAGCTTTCTTT
CASSVTGETEAFF
>TRBJ2-4|many|.|TRBV30
TGTGCCTGGACCCCCCGGGCCTTCAAAAACATTCAGTACTTC
CAWTPRAFKNIQYF
>TRBJ2-3|.|.|TRBV12-3/TRBV12-4
TGTGCCAGCAGTTTAAGAGGCGGGGAGGCAGATGTGCAGTATTTT
CASSLRGGEADVQYF
>TRBJ2-1|many|.|TRBV29-1
TGCAGCGTTGGGGGAGAGGGTGAGCAGTTCTTC
CSVGGEGEQFF
>TRBJ2-3|.|TRBD2|TRBV6-6
TGTGCCAGCACCCCCACTAGCGGGTTCACAGATACGCAGTATTTT
CASTPTSGFTDTQYF
>TRBJ2-1|many|TRBD1|TRBV5-1
TGCGCCAGCGCAAAACAACAGGGGGTCAATGAGCAGTTCTTC
CASAKQQGVNEQFF
>TRBJ1-2|.|.|TRBV4-2
TGTGCCAGCAGCCAAGATCTTTCGGGGGCTAACTATGGCTACACCTTC
CASSQDLSGANYGYTF
>TRBJ2-1|.|.|TRBV10-3
TGTGCCATCAGTGAGACAGCGAAGGCTAACAATGAGCAGTTCTTC
CAISETAKANNEQFF
>TRBJ2-2|.|TRBD2|TRBV5-4
TGTGCCAGCAGACCTACTAGCGGATGGGACACCGGGGAGCTGTTTTTT
CASRPTSGWDTGELFF
>TRBJ1-5|many|.|TRBV12-3/TRBV12-4
TGTGCCAGCAGTGCCCGTTCAAAAAATCAGCCCCAGCATTTT
CASSARSKNQPQHF
>TRBJ2-3|many|.|TRBV28
TGTGCCAGCATACGAACTAGCACAGATACGCAGTATTTT
CASIRTSTDTQYF
>TRBJ2-1|many|TRBD2|TRBV20-1
TGCAGTGCGTCGACTAGCGGGCGGAACAATGAGCAGTTCTTC
CSASTSGRNNEQFF
>TRBJ2-3|.|.|TRBV2
TGTGCCAGCAGTGAAGGGCGTGGAGGAGACTTCACAGATACGCAGTATTTT
CASSEGRGGDFTDTQYF
>TRBJ2-1|few|.|TRBV3-1
TGTGCCAGCAGCCAAGATGGGCTAGCGGAGCAGTTCTTC
CASSQDGLAEQFF
>TRBJ2-5|.|TRBD2|TRBV28
TGTGCCAGCAGTAGAAGCGGGGGGGTTGCTGAGACCCAGTACTTC
CASSRSGGVAETQYF
>TRBJ2-1|many|.|TRBV9
TGTGCCAGCAGCCCACGGGACTTTCCTGCTCGTGAGCAGTTCTTC
CASSPRDFPAREQFF
>TRBJ2-5|many|TRBD2|TRBV4-1
TGCGCCAGCAGCTCCCCGACTAGCGGGAGGGAGACCCAGTACTTC
CASSSPTSGRETQYF
>TRBJ2-5|many|.|TRBV29-1
TGCAGCTTAGAGACCCAGTACTTC
CSLETQYF
>TRBJ1-2|.|TRBD1|TRBV24-1
TGTGCCACCAGTGATTCGCGACAGGGGGCCGATTCTAACTATGGCTACACCTTC
CATSDSRQGADSNYGYTF
>TRBJ2-4|.|.|TRBV20-1
TGCAGTGCCATCAAGGGTTTAGCCAAAAACATTCAGTACTTC
CSAIKGLAKNIQYF
>TRBJ2-1|many|TRBD2|TRBV29-1
TGCAGCGCCGAGCGGGGGAGCACGTACAATGAGCAGTTCTTC
CSAERGSTYNEQFF
>TRBJ2-7|few|.|TRBV28
TGTGCCAGCAGTTTAAGGGGGGGGGTAACCTACGAGCAGTACTTC
CASSLRGGVTYEQYF
>TRBJ2-1|.|.|TRBV28
TGTGCCAGCAGGCCCCATGGGCGAGGTGAGCAGTTCTTC
CASRPHGRGEQFF
>TRBJ2-1|.|.|TRBV12-3/TRBV12-4
TGTGCCAGCAGTATTACTAGCTCCTACAATGAGCAGTTCTTC
CASSITSSYNEQFF
>TRBJ2-3|.|.|TRBV27
TGTGCCAGCAGTTCCTACTTCCTAGACAGTAGCACAGATACGCAGTATTTT
CASSSYFLDSSTDTQYF
>TRBJ2-3|many|.|TRBV2
TGTGCCAGCATCGTAGGAGATACGCAGTATTTT
CASIVGDTQYF
>TRBJ2-1|.|TRBD2|TRBV2
TGTGCCAGCAGTGTAACTAGCGGGGCTGAGCAGTTCTTC
CASSVTSGAEQFF
>TRBJ1-2|few|.|TRBV28
TGTGCCAGCAGTGGACGCGGGGCTGATGGCTACACCTTC
CASSGRGADGYTF
>TRBJ2-7|.|.|TRBV7-8
TGTGCCAGCAGCTTAGGGGGGAGTAACTCCTACGAGCAGTACTTC
CASSLGGSNSYEQYF
>TRBJ1-4|.|.|TRBV5-6
TGTGCCAGCAGCCGGGGAGGGGCACGGTATGGAAAACTGTTTTTT
CASSRGGARYGKLFF
>TRBJ2-1|once|.|TRBV7-2
TGTGCCAGCAGCTTAAGGTCCTTAGGAACGGTTGAGCAGTTCTTC
CASSLRSLGTVEQFF
>TRBJ1-2|many|.|TRBV6-6
TGTGCCACCCGGGCCGCACTCAACTATGGCTACACCTTC
CATRAALNYGYTF
>TRBJ2-7|.|TRBD1|TRBV29-1
TGCAGCGTTCCGACATCGTCAGGGGGCAACGAGCAGTACTTC
CSVPTSSGGNEQYF
>TRBJ2-7|.|TRBD1|TRBV12-3/TRBV12-4
TGTGCCAGCAGTTTTATGACTACAGGGGCCTACGAGCAGTACTTC
CASSFMTTGAYEQYF
>TRBJ1-1|few|.|TRBV7-9
TGTGCCAGCTGCCTACAGGGCGGAGTCACTGAAGCTTTCTTT
CASCLQGGVTEAFF
>TRBJ1-6|.|TRBD1|TRBV7-6
TGTGCCAGCAGCGAAACGACAGGGTATAATTCACCCCTCCACTTT
CASSETTGYNSPLHF
>TRBJ2-5|.|TRBD2|TRBV20-1
TGCAGTGCAGCCAGGTTTTCTAGCGGAATTCCAGAGACCCAGTACTTC
CSAARFSSGIPETQYF
>TRBJ1-5|many|.|TRBV6-6
TGTGCCAGCAGGCCTTACCGCGGCGAAACTAGCAATCAGCCCCAGCATTTT
CASRPYRGETSNQPQHF
>TRBJ2-1|.|TRBD2|TRBV18
TGTGCCAGCTCACAGACGGGACTAATCTACAATGAGCAGTTCTTC
CASSQTGLIYNEQFF
>TRBJ2-4|many|TRBD2|TRBV15
TGTGCCACCAGCGCTGCCGGGAGGAACATTCAGTACTTC
CATSAAGRNIQYF
>TRBJ2-1|many|.|TRBV5-1
TGCGCCAGCAGCGGCAGCTCCTACAATGAGCAGTTCTTC
CASSGSSYNEQFF
>TRBJ1-2|few|TRBD1|TRBV20-1
TGCAGTGGCCACCCCACCGCAGGGGGCTGTGGCTACACCTTC
CSGHPTAGGCGYTF
>TRBJ2-5|many|TRBD1|TRBV20-1
TGCAGTGCTAGATGGGGACAGGCGAAAGAGACCCAGTACTTC
CSARWGQAKETQYF
>TRBJ2-7|few|.|TRBV18
TGTGCCAGCTCAGGGGACGGCTACGAGCAGTACTTC
CASSGDGYEQYF
>TRBJ2-1|few|.|TRBV28
TGTGCCAGCAGTTTACGGGACTCCCCGAGCTCCTACAATGAGCAGTTCTTC
CASSLRDSPSSYNEQFF
>TRBJ2-1|.|.|TRBV9
TGTGCCAGCAGCGTAGGAGGGGTAAGGGTGAAGGGGAATGAGCAGTTCTTC
CASSVGGVRVKGNEQFF
>TRBJ2-1|.|TRBD2|TRBV6-2/TRBV6-3
TGTGCCCGCAGCCGACTAGCGGGAGCCTACAATGAGCAGTTCTTC
CARSRLAGAYNEQFF
>TRBJ2-5|.|.|TRBV5-1
TGCGCCAGCAGCTTGGAGGAGGAGTGGAACAATGAGCAGTACTTC
CASSLEEEWNNEQYF
>TRBJ2-5|many|TRBD2|TRBV7-2
TGTGCCAGCAGCTTTACTAGCGGGGGGTCCCTTGGAGAGACCCAGTACTTC
CASSFTSGGSLGETQYF